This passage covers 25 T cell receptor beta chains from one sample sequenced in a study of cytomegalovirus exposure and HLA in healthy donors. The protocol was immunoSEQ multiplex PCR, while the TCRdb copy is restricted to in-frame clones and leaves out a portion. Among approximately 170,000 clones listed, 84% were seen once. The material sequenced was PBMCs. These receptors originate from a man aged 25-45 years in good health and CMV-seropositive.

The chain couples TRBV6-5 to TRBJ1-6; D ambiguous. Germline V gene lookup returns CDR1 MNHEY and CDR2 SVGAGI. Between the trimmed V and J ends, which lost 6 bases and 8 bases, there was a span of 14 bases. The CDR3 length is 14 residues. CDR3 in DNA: TGTGCCAGCAGGCGGCGCGTAGGCGATTCACCCCTCCACTTT. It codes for CASRRRVGDSPLHF.

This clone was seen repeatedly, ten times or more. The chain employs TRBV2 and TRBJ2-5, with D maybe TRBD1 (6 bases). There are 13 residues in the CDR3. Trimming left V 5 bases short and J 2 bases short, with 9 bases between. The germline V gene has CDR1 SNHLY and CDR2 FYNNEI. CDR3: CASSLQGQETQYF. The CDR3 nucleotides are TGTGCCAGCAGTTTACAGGGTCAAGAGACCCAGTACTTC.

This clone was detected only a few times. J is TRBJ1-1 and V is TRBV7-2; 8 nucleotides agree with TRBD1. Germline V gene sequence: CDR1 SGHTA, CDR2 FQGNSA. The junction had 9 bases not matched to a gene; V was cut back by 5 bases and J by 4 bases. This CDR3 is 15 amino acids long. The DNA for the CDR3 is TGTGCCAGCAGCCCCCGGACAGGGATCGGCACTGAAGCTTTCTTT. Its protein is CASSPRTGIGTEAFF.

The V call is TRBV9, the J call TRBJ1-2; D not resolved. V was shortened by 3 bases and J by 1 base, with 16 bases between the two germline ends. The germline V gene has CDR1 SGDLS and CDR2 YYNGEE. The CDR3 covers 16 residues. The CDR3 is CASSDHHGEGNYGYTF. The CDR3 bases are TGTGCCAGCAGCGACCACCACGGGGAGGGTAACTATGGCTACACCTTC.

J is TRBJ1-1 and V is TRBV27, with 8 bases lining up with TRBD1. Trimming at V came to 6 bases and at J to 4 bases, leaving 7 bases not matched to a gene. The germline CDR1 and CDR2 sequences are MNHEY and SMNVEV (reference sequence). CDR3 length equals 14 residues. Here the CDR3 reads CASSVGQVFTEAFF. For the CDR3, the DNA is TGTGCCAGCAGCGTGGGACAGGTATTCACTGAAGCTTTCTTT.

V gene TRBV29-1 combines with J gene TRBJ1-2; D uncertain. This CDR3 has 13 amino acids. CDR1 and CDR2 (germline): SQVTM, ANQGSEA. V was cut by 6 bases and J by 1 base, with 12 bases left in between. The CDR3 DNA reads TGCAGCGTCGAGGATCGCCGTAACTATGGCTACACCTTC. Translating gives CSVEDRRNYGYTF.

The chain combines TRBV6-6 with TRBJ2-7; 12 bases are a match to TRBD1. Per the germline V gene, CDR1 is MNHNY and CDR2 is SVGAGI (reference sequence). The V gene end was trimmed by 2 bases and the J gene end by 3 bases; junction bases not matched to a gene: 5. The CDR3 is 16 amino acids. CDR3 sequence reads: CASSYQGTGGLYEQYF. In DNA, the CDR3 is TGTGCCAGCAGTTACCAAGGGACAGGGGGCCTCTACGAGCAGTACTTC.

Written as DNA, the CDR3 is TGTGCCAGCAGCCCCCGGGACAGGAGGACCTACGAGCAGTACTTC. This codes for CASSPRDRRTYEQYF. The V and J genes are TRBV5-8 and TRBJ2-7; 8 bases align to TRBD1. Germline CDR1 is SGHTS and CDR2 is YDEGEE. The trim removed 4 bases at V and 2 bases at J, leaving 8 bases unmatched. This CDR3 is built from 15 residues.

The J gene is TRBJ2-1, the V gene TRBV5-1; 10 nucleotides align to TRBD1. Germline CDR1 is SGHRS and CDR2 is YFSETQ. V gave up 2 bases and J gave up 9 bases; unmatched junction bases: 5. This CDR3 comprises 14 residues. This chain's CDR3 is CASSFDRGRGEQFF. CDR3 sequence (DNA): TGCGCCAGCAGCTTTGACAGGGGGCGCGGTGAGCAGTTCTTC.

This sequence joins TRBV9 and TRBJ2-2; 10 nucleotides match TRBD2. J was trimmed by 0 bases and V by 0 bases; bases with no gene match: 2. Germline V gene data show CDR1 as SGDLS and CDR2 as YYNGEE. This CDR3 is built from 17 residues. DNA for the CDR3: TGTGCCAGCAGCGTAGGTCTAGCGGGGGCGAACACCGGGGAGCTGTTTTTT. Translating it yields CASSVGLAGANTGELFF.

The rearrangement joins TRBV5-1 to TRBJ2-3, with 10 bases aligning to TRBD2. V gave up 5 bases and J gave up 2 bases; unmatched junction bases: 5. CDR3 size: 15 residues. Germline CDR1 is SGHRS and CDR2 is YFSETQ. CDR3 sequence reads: CASSLSGGATDTQYF. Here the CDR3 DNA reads TGCGCCAGCAGTCTGAGCGGGGGGGCCACAGATACGCAGTATTTT.

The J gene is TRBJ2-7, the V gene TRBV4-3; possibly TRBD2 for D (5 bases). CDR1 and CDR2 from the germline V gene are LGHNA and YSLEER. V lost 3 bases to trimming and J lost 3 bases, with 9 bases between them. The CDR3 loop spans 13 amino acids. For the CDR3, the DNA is TGCGCCAGCAGCCAGTTGAGCGGCTACGAGCAGTACTTC. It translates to CASSQLSGYEQYF.

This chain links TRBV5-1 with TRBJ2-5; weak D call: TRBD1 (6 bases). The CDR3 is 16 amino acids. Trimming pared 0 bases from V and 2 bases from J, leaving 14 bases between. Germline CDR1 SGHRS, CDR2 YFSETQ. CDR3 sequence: CASSLAFGQSQETQYF. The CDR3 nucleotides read TGCGCCAGCAGCTTGGCCTTCGGACAGAGTCAAGAGACCCAGTACTTC.

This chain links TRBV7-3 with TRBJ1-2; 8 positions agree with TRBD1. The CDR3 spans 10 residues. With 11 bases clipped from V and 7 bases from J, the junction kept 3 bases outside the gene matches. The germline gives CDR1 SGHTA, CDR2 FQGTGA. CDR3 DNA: TGTGCCGATCAGGGGGCTGGCTACACCTTC. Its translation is CADQGAGYTF.

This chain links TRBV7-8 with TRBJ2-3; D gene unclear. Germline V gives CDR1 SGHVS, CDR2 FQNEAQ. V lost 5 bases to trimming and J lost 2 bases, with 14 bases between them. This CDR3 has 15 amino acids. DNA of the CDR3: TGTGCCAGCAGCCACCCCGCAGGTGTCACAGATACGCAGTATTTT. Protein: CASSHPAGVTDTQYF.

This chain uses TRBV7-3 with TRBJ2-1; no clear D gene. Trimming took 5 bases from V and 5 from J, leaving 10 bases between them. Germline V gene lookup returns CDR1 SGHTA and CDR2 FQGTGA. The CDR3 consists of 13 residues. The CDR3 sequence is CASSPTPHNEQFF. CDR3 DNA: TGTGCCAGCAGCCCCACACCACACAATGAGCAGTTCTTC.

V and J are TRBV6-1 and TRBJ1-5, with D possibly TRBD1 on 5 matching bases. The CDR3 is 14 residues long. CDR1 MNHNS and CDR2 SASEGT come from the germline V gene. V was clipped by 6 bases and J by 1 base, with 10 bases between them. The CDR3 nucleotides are TGTGCCAGCAGCGATGGGGCCAGCAATCAGCCCCAGCATTTT. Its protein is CASSDGASNQPQHF.

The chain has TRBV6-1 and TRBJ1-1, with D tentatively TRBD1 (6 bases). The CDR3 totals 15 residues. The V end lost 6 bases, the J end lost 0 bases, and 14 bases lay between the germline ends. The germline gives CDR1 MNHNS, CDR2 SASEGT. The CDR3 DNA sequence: TGTGCCAGCAGCCCCAACAGGGATATGAACACTGAAGCTTTCTTT. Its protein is CASSPNRDMNTEAFF.

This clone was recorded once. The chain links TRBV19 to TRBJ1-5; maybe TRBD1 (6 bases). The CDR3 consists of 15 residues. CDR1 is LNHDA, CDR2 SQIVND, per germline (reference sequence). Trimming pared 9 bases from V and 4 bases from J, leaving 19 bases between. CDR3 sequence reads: CASAPQDRTNQPQHF. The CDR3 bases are TGTGCCAGCGCCCCCCAAGACAGGACGAATCAGCCCCAGCATTTT. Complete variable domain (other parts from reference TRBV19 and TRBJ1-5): DGGITQSPKYLFRKEGQNVTLSCEQNLNHDAMYWYRQDPGQGLRLIYYSQIVNDFQKGDIAEGYSVSREKKESFPLTVTSAQKNPTAFYLCASAPQDRTNQPQHFGDGTRLSIL.

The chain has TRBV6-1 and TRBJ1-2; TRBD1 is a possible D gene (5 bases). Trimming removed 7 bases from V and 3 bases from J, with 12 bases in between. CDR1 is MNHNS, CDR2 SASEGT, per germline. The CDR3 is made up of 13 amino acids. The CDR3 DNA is TGTGCCAGCACGGAGGGGCTGGACTATGGCTACACCTTC. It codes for CASTEGLDYGYTF.

The CDR3 sequence is CASSFRAGGGTGELFF. The CDR3 coding sequence is TGTGCCAGCAGTTTCCGAGCGGGGGGAGGCACCGGGGAGCTGTTTTTT. This chain uses TRBV6-5 with TRBJ2-2; TRBD2 agrees at 9 bases. Germline V lookup: CDR1 MNHEY, CDR2 SVGAGI. The ends lost 4 bases at V and 4 bases at J; junction bases unmatched: 7. There are 16 residues in the CDR3.

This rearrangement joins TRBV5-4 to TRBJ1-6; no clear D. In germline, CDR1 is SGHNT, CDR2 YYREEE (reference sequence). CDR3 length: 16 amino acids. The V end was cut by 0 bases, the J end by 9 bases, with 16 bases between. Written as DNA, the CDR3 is TGTGCCAGCAGCTTGGAGTTCCCCTCGGCAGGTTCACCCCTCCACTTT. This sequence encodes CASSLEFPSAGSPLHF.

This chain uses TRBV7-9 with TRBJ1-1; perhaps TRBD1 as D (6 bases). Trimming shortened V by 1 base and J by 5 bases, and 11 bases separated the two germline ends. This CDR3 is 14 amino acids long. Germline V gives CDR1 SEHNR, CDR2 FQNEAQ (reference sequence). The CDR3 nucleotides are TGTGCCAGCAGCTTAGAGGGGGTCGAAACTGAAGCTTTCTTT. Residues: CASSLEGVETEAFF.

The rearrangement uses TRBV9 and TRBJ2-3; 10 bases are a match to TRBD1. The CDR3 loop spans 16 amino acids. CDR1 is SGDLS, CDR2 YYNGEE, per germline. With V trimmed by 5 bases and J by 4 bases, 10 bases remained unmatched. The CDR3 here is CASSLAGTGESDTQYF. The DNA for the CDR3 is TGTGCCAGCAGTTTAGCCGGGACAGGGGAGTCAGATACGCAGTATTTT.

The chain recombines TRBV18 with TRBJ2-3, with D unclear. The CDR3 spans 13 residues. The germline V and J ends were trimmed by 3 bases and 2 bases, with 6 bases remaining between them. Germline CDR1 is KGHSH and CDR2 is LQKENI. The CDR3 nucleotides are TGTGCCAGCTCACCTTCTTTCACAGATACGCAGTATTTT. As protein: CASSPSFTDTQYF.